One T cell receptor (beta chain) is described in this entry. The record originates from a study of shared T cell receptors in the human thymus. Only in-frame clones appear in the TCRdb table, and some are missing; sequencing was by immunoSEQ multiplex PCR. The sample holds under 850,000 clones, roughly 88% seen once. These sequences were also reported in another study, on human thymus T cells. That study adds: Finnish infants who were healthy and having corrective surgery for congenital heart defects made up the donors. Thymus was obtained from resections taken during corrective heart surgery. Usage of V and J genes appeared biased in thymic and blood repertoires. Related research reported highly overlapping thymic repertoires among unrelated individuals.

The sequenced sample consisted of thymocytes. The TCR originated in a boy less than two years old with a congenital heart defect.

The CDR3 loop reads CASPCRLAGSFEQYF. CDR3 DNA sequence: TGTGCCAGTCCTTGCCGACTAGCGGGGTCCTTTGAGCAGTACTTC. V is TRBV19 and J is TRBJ2-7, with 11 bases matching TRBD2. Germline assignment: CDR1 LNHDA and CDR2 SQIVND (reference sequence). The CDR3 is 15 amino acids. The ends lost 8 bases at V and 7 bases at J; junction bases unmatched: 13.